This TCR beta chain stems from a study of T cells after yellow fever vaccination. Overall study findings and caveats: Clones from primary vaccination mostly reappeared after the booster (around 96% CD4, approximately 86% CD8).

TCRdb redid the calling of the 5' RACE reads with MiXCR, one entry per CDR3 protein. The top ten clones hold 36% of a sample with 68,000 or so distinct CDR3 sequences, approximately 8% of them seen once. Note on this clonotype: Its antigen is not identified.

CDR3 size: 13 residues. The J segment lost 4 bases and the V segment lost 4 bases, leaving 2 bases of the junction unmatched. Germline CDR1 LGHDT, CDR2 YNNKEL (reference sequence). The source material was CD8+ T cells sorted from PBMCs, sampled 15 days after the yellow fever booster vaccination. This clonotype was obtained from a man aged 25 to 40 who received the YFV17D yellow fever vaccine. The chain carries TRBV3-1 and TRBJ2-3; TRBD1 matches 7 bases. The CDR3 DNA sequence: TGTGCCAGCAGCCCGACAGGGTCAGATACGCAGTATTTT. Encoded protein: CASSPTGSDTQYF.